This TCR beta chain is drawn from a study of CD8+ T cells in alopecia areata. Germline V gene sequence: CDR1 SGHDN, CDR2 FVKESK. Trimming left V 1 base short and J 4 bases short, with 8 bases between. This CDR3 spans 14 amino acids. PBMCs yielded sorted CD4+ and CD8+ T cells. RNA, once extracted, was reverse transcribed into cDNA for use as the sequencing template. The repertoire was sequenced with immunoSEQ multiplex PCR; TCRdb's copy has only in-frame clones and lacks some. Of roughly 150,000 clones listed, 55% were seen once; the top ten hold 4.5% to 5%. This TCR was recovered from a human donor in good health. J is TRBJ2-1 and V is TRBV14; tentatively, D is TRBD1 (5 bases). The specimen sequenced was CD4+ T cells sorted from blood. The CDR3 DNA follows: TGTGCCAGCAGCCAAGTTAACAGGTACAATGAGCAGTTCTTC. It translates to CASSQVNRYNEQFF.